Included here is one T cell receptor beta chain sequence, with context. The target antigen is unknown. Looked up from germline, CDR1 is MNHEY and CDR2 is SMNVEV (reference sequence). V gave up 4 bases and J gave up 3 bases; unmatched junction bases: 5. The CDR3 is 15 amino acids. This record comes from a study of cytomegalovirus exposure and HLA in healthy donors. Whole-study findings and limits: Presence/absence analyses supposed approximately even sequencing depth among donors.

Researchers ran the PCR with 60 Vbeta and 13 Jbeta primers. Using immunoSEQ multiplex PCR, the repertoire was profiled, and TCRdb retains in-frame clones only, with some absent. The sample has more than 95,000 clones, 70% to 85% seen once; the top ten hold 3% to 5%. The sequencing input was PBMCs. V gene TRBV27 combines with J gene TRBJ2-3, with 9 bases matching TRBD2. The receptor was isolated from a man in his forties in good health and CMV-seropositive. In nucleotides, the CDR3 is TGTGCCAGCAGTTCCCCTAGCGGGGTAACAGATACGCAGTATTTT. Translating gives CASSSPSGVTDTQYF.